The 3 T cell receptor beta chains reported below all come from one sample, sequenced in a study of CD8+ T cells in alopecia areata. Extraction of RNA preceded its reverse transcription into cDNA, which served as the sequencing template. The table came from immunoSEQ multiplex PCR; TCRdb's copy has only in-frame clones and leaves some out. Among 90,000 to 150,000 clones listed, around 61% were seen once. Sequencing input: CD4+ T cells sorted from blood. All receptors derive from a human donor in good health.

This clone appeared a few times. J is TRBJ1-5 and V is TRBV5-6; TRBD1 matches at 8 bases. This CDR3 has 17 amino acids. The germline V gene encodes CDR1 SGHDT and CDR2 YYEEEE. The J segment lost 0 bases and the V segment lost 2 bases, leaving 7 bases of the junction unmatched. CDR3 amino acids: CASSFSTGGYSNQPQHF. The CDR3 bases are TGTGCCAGCAGCTTCTCAACAGGGGGATATAGCAATCAGCCCCAGCATTTT.

This chain joins TRBV5-6 and TRBJ2-1, with a possible D match to TRBD1 (5 bases). CDR1 and CDR2 from the germline V gene are SGHDT and YYEEEE. The CDR3 spans 14 residues. V was shortened by 0 bases and J by 3 bases, with 7 bases between the two germline ends. The CDR3 loop reads CASSLGQGYNEQFF. CDR3 bases: TGTGCCAGCAGCTTGGGGCAGGGCTACAATGAGCAGTTCTTC.

The genes are TRBV7-2 and TRBJ2-1; 7 positions agree with TRBD2. Germline values: CDR1 SGHTA, CDR2 FQGNSA. The CDR3 spans 14 residues. The J segment lost 8 bases and the V segment lost 5 bases, leaving 9 bases of the junction unmatched. In DNA, the CDR3 is TGTGCCAGCAGCCCCAGAGGTCTAGCGGATGAGCAGTTCTTC. Protein product: CASSPRGLADEQFF.